One sample yielded the 32 T cell receptor beta chains listed below, sequenced in a study of regulatory dendritic cells for organ transplantation. Assay used: immunoSEQ multiplex PCR; TCRdb lists only in-frame clones, some missing. The sample comprises fewer than 25,000 clones, 60% to 80% of which are singletons, and approximately 0.9% rests with the top ten. Sequencing input: memory CD4+ T cells from blood. The sample's subset: CD45RO+ memory T cells. The receptors originated from a human donor in good health.

The CDR3: CASSSSGLRNYEQYF. CDR3 sequence (DNA): TGTGCCAGCAGTTCATCCGGGTTGCGGAACTACGAGCAGTACTTC. This chain joins TRBV27 and TRBJ2-7; D is ambiguous. Deletions cut 4 bases from V and 3 bases from J, with 16 bases between. CDR3 length equals 15 residues. Germline loops: CDR1 MNHEY, CDR2 SMNVEV (reference sequence).

This chain joins TRBV11-1 and TRBJ1-2; possible D gene TRBD1, 6 bases. V lost 4 bases, J lost 7 bases, and 16 bases lay in between. The CDR3 sequence is 14 residues long. Germline values: CDR1 SGHAT, CDR2 FQDESV (reference sequence). The CDR3 sequence: CASSSLTGRAGYTF. The CDR3 DNA follows: TGTGCCAGCAGCTCCCTAACAGGGCGTGCTGGCTACACCTTC.

Only a few counts were recorded for this clone. The chain couples TRBV7-2 to TRBJ2-7; TRBD1 agrees at 7 bases. From germline, CDR1 is SGHTA and CDR2 FQGNSA. This CDR3 region has 13 residues. With 1 base clipped from V and 4 bases from J, the junction kept 1 base outside the gene matches. CDR3 sequence: CASSLEQGYEQYF. The CDR3 region has the DNA TGTGCCAGCAGCTTAGAACAGGGGTACGAGCAGTACTTC.

This chain uses TRBV18 with TRBJ2-7, with 8 nucleotides matching TRBD1. V lost 6 bases and J lost 2; bases outside the gene matches: 6. This CDR3 has 14 residues. Per germline, CDR1 KGHSH and CDR2 LQKENI. The CDR3 spells CASSRDRLTYEQYF. The CDR3 DNA is TGTGCCAGCTCTCGGGACAGGCTGACCTACGAGCAGTACTTC. The entire variable domain, with the rest obtained from reference TRBV18 and TRBJ2-7, is as follows: NAGVMQNPRHLVRRRGQEARLRCSPMKGHSHVYWYRQLPEEGLKFMVYLQKENIIDESGMPKERFSAEFPKEGPSILRIQQVVRGDSAAYFCASSRDRLTYEQYFGPGTRLTVT.

V usage is TRBV6-1 and J usage is TRBJ1-5, with D possibly matching TRBD1 (6 bases). The V end was cut by 4 bases, the J end by 0 bases, with 7 bases between. Germline V CDR1 and CDR2: MNHNS, SASEGT. This CDR3 contains 14 residues. CDR3 residues: CASSVDSSNQPQHF. In DNA form, the CDR3 reads TGTGCCAGCAGTGTGGACAGTAGCAATCAGCCCCAGCATTTT.

This chain joins TRBV4-2 and TRBJ1-3, with a possible D match to TRBD1 (6 bases). Germline CDR1 and CDR2: LGHNA and YNFKEQ. CDR3 length equals 14 residues. Trimming removed 4 bases from V and 4 bases from J, with 11 bases in between. The CDR3 nucleotides read TGTGCCAGCAGCCCCGGGACATCGGGAAACACCATATATTTT. Translating gives CASSPGTSGNTIYF.

The table lists this clone with a few counts. The genes are TRBV19 and TRBJ2-7; TRBD1 agrees at 7 bases. Germline V lookup: CDR1 LNHDA, CDR2 SQIVND (reference sequence). The CDR3 loop spans 13 amino acids. Germline trimming cut 7 bases from V and 1 base from J; bases unmatched to any gene: 4. The CDR3 loop is CASNPGQSYEQYF. DNA for the CDR3: TGTGCCAGTAATCCGGGACAGTCCTACGAGCAGTACTTC.

This sequence joins TRBV2 and TRBJ1-4, with 8 bases identical to TRBD1. The CDR3 has 13 amino acids. V was pared by 4 bases and J by 8 bases, with 3 bases of the junction left unmatched. The V gene's germline CDR1 is SNHLY and CDR2 FYNNEI. The CDR3 region is CASSVDRGEKLFF. The CDR3 coding sequence is TGTGCCAGCAGTGTCGACAGGGGCGAAAAACTGTTTTTT.

The V and J genes are TRBV18 and TRBJ1-1; 9 bases map to TRBD1. Germline V gene sequence: CDR1 KGHSH, CDR2 LQKENI. The ends lost 6 bases at V and 4 bases at J; junction bases unmatched: 9. CDR3 length: 15 residues. For the CDR3, the DNA is TGTGCCAGCTCCCCCCAGGGACAGGGTTTCACTGAAGCTTTCTTT. Translation: CASSPQGQGFTEAFF. Using reference TRBV18 and TRBJ1-1 for the parts outside the CDR3, the full variable domain is NAGVMQNPRHLVRRRGQEARLRCSPMKGHSHVYWYRQLPEEGLKFMVYLQKENIIDESGMPKERFSAEFPKEGPSILRIQQVVRGDSAAYFCASSPQGQGFTEAFFGQGTRLTVV.

V usage is TRBV6-1 and J usage is TRBJ2-3; TRBD2 matches 11 bases. The CDR3 covers 15 residues. Germline CDR1 and CDR2: MNHNS and SASEGT. The ends lost 6 bases at V and 1 base at J; junction bases unmatched: 3. The CDR3 region has the DNA TGTGCCAGCAGGGCGGGACTAGCGGGCACAGATACGCAGTATTTT. The encoded protein is CASRAGLAGTDTQYF.

V gene TRBV6-5 combines with J gene TRBJ1-1; TRBD1 is a possible D gene (6 bases). The CDR3 consists of 14 residues. The V end was cut by 8 bases, the J end by 7 bases, with 20 bases between. Germline loops: CDR1 MNHEY, CDR2 SVGAGI. CDR3 sequence (DNA): TGTGCCAGCCAGCGAGGCAGGGGTAAAGGTGAAGCTTTCTTT. Its translation: CASQRGRGKGEAFF.

The chain carries TRBV4-3 and TRBJ2-2; 10 nucleotides align to TRBD2. CDR1 and CDR2 from the germline V gene are LGHNA and YSLEER. The CDR3 is 16 residues long. J was trimmed by 3 bases and V by 2 bases; bases with no gene match: 3. DNA of the CDR3: TGCGCCAGCAGCCAAAGCGGGGGGGCTGACACCGGGGAGCTGTTTTTT. This codes for CASSQSGGADTGELFF.

V is TRBV18 and J is TRBJ2-7, with 10 bases that match TRBD1. V lost 3 bases and J lost 1; bases outside the gene matches: 3. This CDR3 is 15 amino acids long. Germline V gene data show CDR1 as KGHSH and CDR2 as LQKENI. The CDR3: CASSPGQGSSYEQYF. For the CDR3, the DNA is TGTGCCAGCTCACCGGGACAGGGGTCTTCCTACGAGCAGTACTTC.

This clone appeared a single time. This chain uses TRBV14 with TRBJ2-4; the match to TRBD2 covers 13 bases. Germline trimming cut 3 bases from V and 8 bases from J; bases unmatched to any gene: 4. The CDR3 totals 15 residues. Germline values: CDR1 SGHDN, CDR2 FVKESK. CDR3 sequence: CASSQGTSGVDIQYF. CDR3 coding DNA: TGTGCCAGCAGCCAGGGGACTAGCGGGGTTGACATTCAGTACTTC.

This CDR3 reads CASSISGQGYQPQHF. The CDR3 DNA follows: TGTGCCAGCAGCATCTCAGGACAGGGCTATCAGCCCCAGCATTTT. The chain links TRBV7-2 to TRBJ1-5; TRBD1 matches at 8 bases. V lost 5 bases to trimming and J lost 5 bases; unmatched junction nucleotides: 8. The CDR3 is 15 amino acids. The V gene's germline CDR1 is SGHTA and CDR2 FQGNSA.

This clone has just a few counts. The chain carries TRBV7-7 and TRBJ1-1, with D perhaps TRBD1 (6 bases). The CDR3 runs to 13 residues. The V end lost 5 bases, the J end lost 4 bases, and 11 bases lay between the germline ends. Germline values: CDR1 SSHAT, CDR2 FNYEAQ (reference sequence). This chain's CDR3 is CASSRDIATEAFF. CDR3 sequence (DNA): TGTGCCAGCAGCCGGGACATTGCCACTGAAGCTTTCTTT.

DNA for the CDR3: TGTGCCAGCAGCTTGGCCAGAGGGGGTAGCGGGAGAATTTCAGAGCAGTTCTTC. Its translation: CASSLARGGSGRISEQFF. V and J are TRBV5-6 and TRBJ2-1; 9 bases line up with TRBD2. The V and J ends lost 0 bases and 10 bases, in that order; junction bases with no gene match: 17. Germline CDR1 reads SGHDT; CDR2 reads YYEEEE. This CDR3 spans 18 amino acids.

The chain links TRBV19 to TRBJ1-1; tentative D call: TRBD1 (5 bases). The CDR3 contains 12 residues. Germline values: CDR1 LNHDA, CDR2 SQIVND (reference sequence). The germline V and J ends were trimmed by 7 bases and 9 bases, with 15 bases remaining between them. As DNA, the CDR3 is TGTGCCAGTACCGACAGATCTCCCCAAGCTTTCTTT. This encodes CASTDRSPQAFF.

This clone was seen just once. The chain recombines TRBV28 with TRBJ1-4, with 11 positions matching TRBD1. CDR1 is MDHEN, CDR2 SYDVKM, per germline. Germline trimming cut 4 bases from V and 4 bases from J; bases unmatched to any gene: 8. CDR3 length: 17 amino acids. In DNA form, the CDR3 reads TGTGCCAGCAGTTCCTCCGGACAGGGGGCCCATAATGAAAAACTGTTTTTT. Protein: CASSSSGQGAHNEKLFF.

This chain uses TRBV28 with TRBJ1-1, with 7 bases that match TRBD1. Germline V gene data show CDR1 as MDHEN and CDR2 as SYDVKM. The CDR3 runs to 14 residues. With V trimmed by 6 bases and J by 1 base, 5 bases remained unmatched. The CDR3 is CASREAGGNTEAFF. The CDR3 DNA follows: TGTGCCAGCAGGGAGGCAGGGGGGAACACTGAAGCTTTCTTT.

V is TRBV18 and J is TRBJ1-3; 9 bases line up with TRBD1. The CDR3 length is 17 residues. The germline V gene encodes CDR1 KGHSH and CDR2 LQKENI. V lost 4 bases and J lost 4; bases outside the gene matches: 11. The CDR3 is CASSQLGQGAFGNTIYF. The CDR3 DNA reads as TGTGCCAGCTCACAGTTGGGACAGGGTGCTTTCGGAAACACCATATATTTT.

The J gene is TRBJ2-1, the V gene TRBV7-3; TRBD2 agrees at 7 bases. CDR1 is SGHTA, CDR2 FQGTGA, per germline. J was trimmed by 2 bases and V by 5 bases; bases with no gene match: 0. CDR3 length: 13 amino acids. This CDR3 reads CASSRGAYNEQFF. CDR3 DNA sequence: TGTGCCAGCAGCCGGGGGGCCTACAATGAGCAGTTCTTC.

The chain joins TRBV5-1 to TRBJ2-6, with TRBD2 matching 8 bases. V was clipped by 8 bases and J by 2 bases; unmatched bases: 6. Germline-derived CDR1 and CDR2 are SGHRS and YFSETQ. The length of the CDR3 is 15 residues. CDR3 nucleotides: TGCGCCAGTCACCCCGGGGGGGCTGGGGCCAACGTCCTGACTTTC. Protein: CASHPGGAGANVLTF.

J is TRBJ2-1 and V is TRBV2, with 12 bases that match TRBD2. With V trimmed by 8 bases and J by 8 bases, 4 bases remained unmatched. This CDR3 is 13 amino acids long. The germline V gene encodes CDR1 SNHLY and CDR2 FYNNEI. CDR3 coding DNA: TGTGCCAGCCTAGCGGGGGGGCGGGATGAGCAGTTCTTC. Translated: CASLAGGRDEQFF.

The rearrangement links TRBV6-5 to TRBJ1-1, with 7 bases fitting TRBD1. Trimming cost V 6 bases and J 6 bases; bases outside gene matches: 10. CDR1 is MNHEY and CDR2 is SVGAGI in the germline V gene. This CDR3 region has 14 residues. The CDR3 protein is CASRSGGGAPEAFF. The CDR3 bases are TGTGCCAGCAGGTCGGGAGGGGGCGCCCCTGAAGCTTTCTTT.

In this sample, this clone turned up a few times. The V and J genes are TRBV29-1 and TRBJ1-1, with D possibly being TRBD1 (6 bases). Looked up from germline, CDR1 is SQVTM and CDR2 is ANQGSEA. The CDR3 has 14 amino acids. The V end lost 4 bases, the J end lost 0 bases, and 12 bases lay between the germline ends. CDR3 amino acids: CSVAPGTLNTEAFF. The CDR3 nucleotides read TGCAGCGTTGCGCCTGGGACACTGAACACTGAAGCTTTCTTT.

The chain couples TRBV5-8 to TRBJ1-2; tentative D call: TRBD1 (5 bases). Between the trimmed V and J ends, which lost 2 bases and 7 bases, there was a span of 6 bases. The CDR3 runs 11 residues. Germline V gene data show CDR1 as SGHTS and CDR2 as YDEGEE. The CDR3, as DNA: TGTGCCAGCAGCTTAAGGGGTGGCTACACCTTC. Translated: CASSLRGGYTF.

The V call is TRBV5-6, the J call TRBJ1-3; D is ambiguous. The V end was cut by 0 bases, the J end by 2 bases, with 12 bases between. This CDR3 is built from 16 residues. CDR1 SGHDT and CDR2 YYEEEE come from the germline V gene. The DNA of the CDR3 is TGTGCCAGCAGCTTGGCGGCCTTGAGGCCTGGAAACACCATATATTTT. It specifies CASSLAALRPGNTIYF.

This chain joins TRBV6-5 and TRBJ2-3, with TRBD2 matching 8 bases. V lost 4 bases to trimming and J lost 3 bases; unmatched junction nucleotides: 6. This CDR3 has 15 amino acids. CDR1 and CDR2 from the germline V gene are MNHEY and SVGAGI. This chain's CDR3 is CASSSGGAVTDTQYF. CDR3 coding DNA: TGTGCCAGCAGTTCCGGGGGGGCGGTGACAGATACGCAGTATTTT.

The J gene is TRBJ1-1, the V gene TRBV19; D may be TRBD1 (5 bases). Trimming removed 4 bases at V and 5 bases at J, with 14 bases between. The CDR3 has 14 residues. CDR1 is LNHDA, CDR2 SQIVND, per germline (reference sequence). The CDR3 DNA reads TGTGCCAGTAGTAACTCGGGGGGGGGAACTGAAGCTTTCTTT. Its protein is CASSNSGGGTEAFF.

This clone was recorded a few times. The chain links TRBV5-1 to TRBJ1-2; 7 positions match TRBD1. CDR3 length equals 12 residues. CDR1 SGHRS and CDR2 YFSETQ come from the germline V gene. With V trimmed by 0 bases and J by 12 bases, 5 bases remained unmatched. The CDR3 nucleotides read TGCGCCAGCAGCTTGGAACAGGGGTTGAACACCTTC. Encoded protein: CASSLEQGLNTF.

The rearrangement joins TRBV5-1 to TRBJ2-7, with D maybe TRBD1 (6 bases). The V end lost 4 bases, the J end lost 2 bases, and 13 bases lay between the germline ends. The CDR3 loop spans 14 amino acids. Looked up from germline, CDR1 is SGHRS and CDR2 is YFSETQ. The CDR3 protein is CASSPRTATYEQYF. Written as DNA, the CDR3 is TGCGCCAGCAGCCCAAGGACAGCAACCTACGAGCAGTACTTC.